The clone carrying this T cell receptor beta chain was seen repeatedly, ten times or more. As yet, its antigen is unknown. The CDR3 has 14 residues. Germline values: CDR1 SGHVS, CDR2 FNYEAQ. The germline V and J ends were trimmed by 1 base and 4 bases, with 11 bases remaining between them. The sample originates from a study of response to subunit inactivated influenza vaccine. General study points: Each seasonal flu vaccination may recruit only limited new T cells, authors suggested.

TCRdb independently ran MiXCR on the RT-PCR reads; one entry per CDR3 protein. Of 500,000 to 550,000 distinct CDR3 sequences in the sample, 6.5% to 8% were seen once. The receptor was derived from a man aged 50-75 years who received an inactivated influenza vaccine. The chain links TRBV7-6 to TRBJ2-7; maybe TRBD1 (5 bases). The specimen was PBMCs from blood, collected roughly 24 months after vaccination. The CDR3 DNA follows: TGTGCCAGCAGCTTAGATCAGGGTGGGTACGAGCAGTACTTC. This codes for CASSLDQGGYEQYF.